This TCR beta chain appears in the sequencing data of a study of cytomegalovirus exposure and HLA in healthy donors. The study's findings and limits: Rare TCR sequences dominated, though some public TCRs recurred in many donors. The TCR clusters that emerged in the first cohort tended, a later analysis found, to co-occur in the approximately 120 validation repertoires. A few chains tied to CMV proved CMV antigen-specific in vitro.

Note on this clone: Its antigen is still unknown.

The donors were part of the validation cohort, which consisted of over a hundred subjects and was separate from the first cohort of roughly 620 subjects. The germline V gene has CDR1 SQVTM and CDR2 ANQGSEA. V lost 7 bases to trimming and J lost 3 bases; unmatched junction nucleotides: 11. The CDR3 sequence is 15 residues long. The data were produced by immunoSEQ multiplex PCR, yet TCRdb's version contains in-frame clones alone and is incomplete. The table lists over 150,000 clones, 89% of them singletons, with approximately 10% in the top ten. The clonotype comes from a woman aged 18 to 35 in good health and CMV-seropositive. The gene calls are TRBV29-1 and TRBJ2-7, with 11 bases identical to TRBD2. Sequencing was done on a sample of PBMCs. The CDR3 bases are TGCAGCGCGATGGCGGGACTAGCGGAAAACTACGAGCAGTACTTC. Translating gives CSAMAGLAENYEQYF.